This paragraph covers one T cell receptor beta chain sequence. Its antigen is unknown. The data are from a study of cytomegalovirus exposure and HLA in healthy donors. Overall study findings and caveats: Among TCR beta chains of equal frequency, HLA-associated ones were more clonally expanded in a later analysis. Trimming of TCR beta V- and J-genes showed a link, identified in a later analysis, to a missense DCLRE1C variant.

Germline V gene sequence: CDR1 MDHEN, CDR2 SYDVKM. This CDR3 is 14 amino acids long. V shed 6 bases and J shed 0 bases, with 11 bases lying between them. Primers: 60 Vbeta forward and 13 Jbeta reverse. TCRdb's copy holds only in-frame clones and misses some; the assay was immunoSEQ multiplex PCR. The sample has about 200,000 clones, 79% seen once. The sequence came from a man between 45 and 60 years old in good health and CMV-seronegative. The rearrangement links TRBV28 to TRBJ1-1; D is undetermined. Sequenced input: PBMCs. CDR3 nucleotide sequence: TGTGCCAGCAGCCCGATGGTAGTGAACACTGAAGCTTTCTTT. It specifies CASSPMVVNTEAFF.